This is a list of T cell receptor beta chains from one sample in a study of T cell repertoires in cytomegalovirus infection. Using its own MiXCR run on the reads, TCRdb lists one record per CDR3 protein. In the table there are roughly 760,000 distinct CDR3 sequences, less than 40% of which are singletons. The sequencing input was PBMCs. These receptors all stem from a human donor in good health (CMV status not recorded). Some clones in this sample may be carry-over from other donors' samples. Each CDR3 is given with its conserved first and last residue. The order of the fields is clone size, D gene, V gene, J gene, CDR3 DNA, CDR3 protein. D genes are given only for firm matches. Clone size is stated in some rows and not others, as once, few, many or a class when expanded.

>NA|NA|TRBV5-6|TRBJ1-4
TGTGCCAGCAGCTTGGCCAGGGGCAGAGGAGCTAATGAAAAACTGTTTTTT
CASSLARGRGANEKLFF
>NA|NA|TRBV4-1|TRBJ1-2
TGCGCCAGCAGCCAAGATGGGGTCGGGCGGGGGAAAAGATACTATGGCTACACCTTC
CASSQDGVGRGKRYYGYTF
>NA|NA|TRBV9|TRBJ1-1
TGTGACAGCAGCGACGGACAGACGAACACTGAAGCTTTCTTT
CDSSDGQTNTEAFF
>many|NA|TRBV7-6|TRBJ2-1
TGTGCCAGCAGCCACGGACACTATGAAAACAATGAGCAGTTCTTC
CASSHGHYENNEQFF
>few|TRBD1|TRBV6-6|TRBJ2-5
TGTGCCAGCATCCCCCCGGGACAGGACCAAGAGACCCAGTACTTC
CASIPPGQDQETQYF
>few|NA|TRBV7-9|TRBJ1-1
TGTGCCAGCAGCACTATTCCCACTGAAGCTTTCTTT
CASSTIPTEAFF
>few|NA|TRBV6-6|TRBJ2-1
TGTGCCAGCAGTAGGGGGGGAAGCCTCGGGGATGAGCAGTTCTTC
CASSRGGSLGDEQFF
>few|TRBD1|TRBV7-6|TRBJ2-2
TGTGCCAGCAGCTTAGACAGGGGAGCGAACACCGGGGAGCTGTTTTTT
CASSLDRGANTGELFF
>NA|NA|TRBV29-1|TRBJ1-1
TGCAGCGTTTCAAGAGGAGCAGGCGACGACACTGAAGCTTTCTTT
CSVSRGAGDDTEAFF
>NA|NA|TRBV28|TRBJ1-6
TGTGCCAGCACTACGAGCGGCTCCTATAATTCACCCCTCCACTTT
CASTTSGSYNSPLHF
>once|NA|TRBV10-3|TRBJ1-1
TGTGCCATCAGTGAGTCAACGGGGGCTGAAGCTTTCTTT
CAISESTGAEAFF
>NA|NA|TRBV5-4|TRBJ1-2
TGTGCCAGCAGCTTTCGCAGGTCCAACTCCCCTGGGGGCTACACCTTC
CASSFRRSNSPGGYTF
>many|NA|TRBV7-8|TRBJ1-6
TGTGCCAGCAGCTTAGCCCCAGGGTACAATTCACCCCTCCACTTT
CASSLAPGYNSPLHF
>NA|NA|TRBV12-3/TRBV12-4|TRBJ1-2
TGTGCCAGCAGTTATTGGGCTTGGGGAGATCAGAACTATGGCTACACCTTC
CASSYWAWGDQNYGYTF
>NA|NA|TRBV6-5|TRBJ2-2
TGTGCCACCCACCTTCGGGACACCGGGGAGCTGTTTTTT
CATHLRDTGELFF
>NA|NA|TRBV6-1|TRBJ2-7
TGTGCCAGCAGTGAAGGAGAGGACTTGGTCGGCGAGCAGTACTTC
CASSEGEDLVGEQYF
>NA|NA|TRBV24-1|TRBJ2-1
TGTGCCACCAGTGATTTTAGGCAGGCCAATGAGCAGTTCTTC
CATSDFRQANEQFF
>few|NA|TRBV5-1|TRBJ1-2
TGCGCCAGCAGCTTGAACATGATGAGGGGCTACACCTTC
CASSLNMMRGYTF
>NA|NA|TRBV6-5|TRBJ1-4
TGTGCCAGCCGTTGGCTGAGGGGTACTAATGAAAAACTGTTTTTT
CASRWLRGTNEKLFF
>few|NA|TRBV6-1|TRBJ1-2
TGTGCCAGCAGTGAAAGGGGGGTTCCTTACAACTATGGCTACACCTTC
CASSERGVPYNYGYTF
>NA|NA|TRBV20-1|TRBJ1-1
TGCAGTGCTAGAGGACTCCAGGGTGGGGCCACTGAAGCTTTCTTT
CSARGLQGGATEAFF
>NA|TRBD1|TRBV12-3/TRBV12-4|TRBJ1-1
TGTGCCAGCGTACTAGGCGGACAGGGGTACACTGAAGCTTTCTTT
CASVLGGQGYTEAFF
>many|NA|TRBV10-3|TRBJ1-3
TGTGCCATCAGTGCCGGGGCCAACTCTGGAAACACCATATATTTT
CAISAGANSGNTIYF
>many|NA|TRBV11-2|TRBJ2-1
TGTGCCAGCAGCTTTGCCGTTGTTGGGGAGCAGTTCTTC
CASSFAVVGEQFF
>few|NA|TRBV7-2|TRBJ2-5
TGTGCCAGCAGCTTCGGGAATAGGAGAGAGACCCAGTACTTC
CASSFGNRRETQYF
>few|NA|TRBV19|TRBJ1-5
TGTGCCAGTCAGAAGGTTGTAAGATCCAATCAGCCCCAGCATTTT
CASQKVVRSNQPQHF
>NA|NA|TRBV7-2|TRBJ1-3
TGTGCCAGCAGCTTAGTTTTGAGGACGCCATATTTT
CASSLVLRTPYF